The 13 T cell receptor beta chains below all came from one sample that was sequenced in a study of cytomegalovirus exposure and HLA in healthy donors. It was with 60 Vbeta and 13 Jbeta primers that the PCR ran. The table came from immunoSEQ multiplex PCR; TCRdb's copy has only in-frame clones and leaves some out. The specimen's table records some 56,000 clones. Sample: PBMCs. These receptors all come from a woman in her thirties in good health and CMV-seropositive.

This chain joins TRBV7-9 and TRBJ2-7; 10 nucleotides match TRBD1. Trimming at V came to 5 bases and at J to 5 bases, leaving 15 bases not matched to a gene. CDR3 length: 17 amino acids. Germline V gene data show CDR1 as SEHNR and CDR2 as FQNEAQ (reference sequence). The CDR3 nucleotides are TGTGCCAGCAGCCCTAGTCCCCACGGACAGGGGGTCAACGAGCAGTACTTC. Protein sequence: CASSPSPHGQGVNEQYF.

The chain has TRBV30 and TRBJ1-4; D may be TRBD1 (5 bases). V was pared by 5 bases and J by 10 bases, with 11 bases between. The CDR3 sequence is 11 residues long. Germline values: CDR1 GTSNPN, CDR2 SVGIG (reference sequence). CDR3 sequence (DNA): TGTGCCTGGGATTCAACAGGAAAACTGTTTTTT. The encoded protein is CAWDSTGKLFF.

The chain couples TRBV6-1 to TRBJ1-1; the D gene is possibly TRBD1 (6 bases). Germline-derived CDR1 and CDR2 are MNHNS and SASEGT. This CDR3 has 14 amino acids. V shed 4 bases and J shed 2 bases, with 11 bases lying between them. CDR3 nucleotide sequence: TGTGCCAGCAGTGTATCGGACAGTAACACTGAAGCTTTCTTT. It is translated as CASSVSDSNTEAFF.

The chain uses TRBV6-1 and TRBJ1-1; TRBD1 matches 8 bases. This CDR3 comprises 15 residues. Germline V gives CDR1 MNHNS, CDR2 SASEGT. After removal of 4 bases from V and 5 bases from J, the junction contained 9 bases not matched to a gene. CDR3 DNA: TGTGCCAGCAGTGGACCCGACAGGGGTTTTACTGAAGCTTTCTTT. Protein product: CASSGPDRGFTEAFF.

The genes are TRBV6-1 and TRBJ2-1; 10 nucleotides line up with TRBD1. The CDR3 length is 14 residues. Germline V gives CDR1 MNHNS, CDR2 SASEGT. J was trimmed by 8 bases and V by 5 bases; bases with no gene match: 6. CDR3 in DNA: TGTGCCAGCAGTCCCGACAGGGGGCGGGATGAGCAGTTCTTC. Protein product: CASSPDRGRDEQFF.

The gene calls are TRBV19 and TRBJ2-7; TRBD1 might be the D (6 bases). CDR3 length equals 12 residues. The germline CDR1 and CDR2 sequences are LNHDA and SQIVND (reference sequence). The ends were cut back, 5 bases at V and 3 bases at J, with 8 bases in the middle. Here the CDR3 reads CASSPDSYEQYF. As DNA, the CDR3 is TGTGCCAGTAGTCCGGACAGCTACGAGCAGTACTTC.

The V gene is TRBV30, the J gene TRBJ1-4; D unclear. The CDR3 is made up of 13 amino acids. Germline values: CDR1 GTSNPN, CDR2 SVGIG (reference sequence). V shed 4 bases and J shed 4 bases, with 10 bases lying between them. The chain's CDR3 is CAWNGGFNEKLFF. CDR3 nucleotides: TGTGCCTGGAATGGAGGGTTTAATGAAAAACTGTTTTTT.

This chain links TRBV11-2 with TRBJ2-5; 7 bases match TRBD2. The CDR3 extends over 15 amino acids. Per the germline V gene, CDR1 is SGHAT and CDR2 is FQNNGV. With 1 base clipped from V and 5 bases from J, the junction kept 7 bases outside the gene matches. In nucleotides, the CDR3 is TGTGCCAGCAGCTTAGGGCGGGAGAGGGTTGAGACCCAGTACTTC. Protein product: CASSLGRERVETQYF.

V gene TRBV4-1 combines with J gene TRBJ2-1, with 11 bases aligning to TRBD2. The CDR3 has 19 residues. Germline V lookup: CDR1 MGHRA, CDR2 YSYEKL. Trimming removed 3 bases from V and 2 bases from J; junction bases left unmatched: 12. The CDR3, as DNA: TGCGCCAGCAGCCACCCGGGACTAGCGGCCGGTCCCACCTACAATGAGCAGTTCTTC. Protein: CASSHPGLAAGPTYNEQFF.

The chain combines TRBV30 with TRBJ2-1; TRBD2 might be the D (5 bases). With 4 bases removed from V and 5 bases from J, the gap between germline ends came to 9 bases. The CDR3 extends over 12 amino acids. CDR1 is GTSNPN, CDR2 SVGIG, per germline (reference sequence). The CDR3 protein is CAWKWGDNEQFF. The DNA for the CDR3 is TGTGCCTGGAAGTGGGGAGACAATGAGCAGTTCTTC.

DNA for the CDR3: TGTGCCAGTAGTAATCGAGAAGCCTACGAGCAGTACTTC. It yields the protein CASSNREAYEQYF. V usage is TRBV19 and J usage is TRBJ2-7; D unclear. The V and J ends lost 4 bases and 2 bases respectively, with 9 bases between them. The CDR3 is made up of 13 amino acids. Germline V gene lookup returns CDR1 LNHDA and CDR2 SQIVND (reference sequence).

This chain links TRBV6-1 with TRBJ2-7, with TRBD1 identical over 8 bases. The CDR3 is made up of 14 amino acids. Germline-derived CDR1 and CDR2 are MNHNS and SASEGT. Trimming took 1 base from V and 3 from J; bases not matched to a gene: 2. The CDR3 region has the DNA TGTGCCAGCAGTGAAGTAGGGACAGGCTACGAGCAGTACTTC. Amino acid sequence: CASSEVGTGYEQYF.

V and J are TRBV5-1 and TRBJ2-7, with 9 positions matching TRBD1. The junction had 5 bases not matched to a gene; V was cut back by 5 bases and J by 2 bases. The CDR3 spans 14 residues. Germline CDR1 reads SGHRS; CDR2 reads YFSETQ. The CDR3 sequence is CASSGTGYAYEQYF. The CDR3, as DNA: TGCGCCAGCAGTGGGACAGGGTACGCCTACGAGCAGTACTTC.